The present TCR beta chain was sequenced within a study of blood T cell repertoires in COVID-19. The wider study: PBMCs, B-cell-depleted T cells, or T cells were the source of the cDNA or gDNA that made up the material.

CDR3 length: 16 amino acids. Germline CDR1 SGHDT, CDR2 YYEEEE. V lost 0 bases to trimming and J lost 5 bases, with 14 bases between them. Authors' processing steps: Reference gene primer amplification gave estimated nucleated cell counts. Assay: immunoSEQ multiplex PCR; the TCRdb copy retains only in-frame clones and omits some. The V and J calls and clone size were taken over from that table, and D and trimming were inferred from the DNA. The sample consists of roughly 230,000 clones, about 86% of them appearing once. The chain is built from TRBV5-6 and TRBJ2-2, with TRBD1 as a possible D gene (6 bases). Sequenced: peripheral blood. This clonotype was obtained from a man aged 45-65 years with active or convalescent COVID-19. The CDR3 coding sequence is TGTGCCAGCAGCTTGGGGCCAGGGGAAGGAACCGGGGAGCTGTTTTTT. Its protein is CASSLGPGEGTGELFF.